These 14 T cell receptor beta chains originate from one sample sequenced in a study of CD8 T cells in ankylosing spondylitis (dated by TCRdb to about 2017). Library preparation employed 5' RACE. TCRdb shows the sequencer as Illumina HiSeq 2500. The raw public data were reprocessed by TCRdb itself: fastp quality trimming at Q25, MiXCR clonotype calling, in-frame beta chains only. For every CDR3 protein sequence, its rows merge into one entry that carries the most common genes and DNA. The sample includes roughly 350,000 distinct CDR3 sequences, with 8% observed a single time. The ten largest clones represent more than 14% of the sample. These receptors lack a known antigen. Overall study results and their limits: A TCR beta motif of 8 or 9 highly homologous amino acid variants appeared characteristic of blood from ankylosing spondylitis patients.

The specimen was blood, either unsorted or a sorted T cell fraction (not recorded which). The source of these receptors is a male donor with ankylosing spondylitis.

This clonotype was observed at least ten times. The chain recombines TRBV12-3 or TRBV12-4 with TRBJ2-7; unclear D gene. The CDR3 spans 15 residues. The V end lost 2 bases, the J end lost 3 bases, and 14 bases lay between the germline ends. DNA for the CDR3: TGTGCCAGCAGTTTAAACAAAAATCCGCTCTACGAGCAGTACTTC. As protein: CASSLNKNPLYEQYF.

This sequence joins TRBV12-3 or TRBV12-4 and TRBJ2-1; TRBD2 aligns across 7 bases. The J segment lost 5 bases and the V segment lost 1 base, leaving 20 bases of the junction unmatched. The CDR3 runs to 20 residues. The CDR3 is CASSLEATLDWGRANNEQFF. The CDR3 nucleotides are TGTGCCAGCAGTTTAGAGGCCACACTAGATTGGGGGAGGGCCAACAATGAGCAGTTCTTC.

Only a few counts were recorded for this clonotype. CDR3 DNA: TGTGCCAGCAGCTCCAGGACAGGGGAAAGAAAACTGTTTTTT. Protein product: CASSSRTGERKLFF. V and J are TRBV12-3 or TRBV12-4 and TRBJ1-4; 9 bases are a match to TRBD1. V lost 6 bases and J lost 10; bases outside the gene matches: 9. The CDR3 has 14 amino acids.

This clonotype was picked up many times. This chain joins TRBV6-5 and TRBJ2-3, with D possibly TRBD2 on 5 matching bases. This CDR3 is 16 amino acids long. CDR1 is MNHEY and CDR2 is SVGAGI in the germline V gene. V lost 2 bases and J lost 2, with 14 bases in between. CDR3 in DNA: TGTGCCAGCAGTTACGTCGGGGTTAAGCCCACAGATACGCAGTATTTT. It is translated as CASSYVGVKPTDTQYF.

This clonotype has a count of ten or more. The rearrangement joins TRBV10-3 to TRBJ2-1; TRBD1 might be the D (5 bases). CDR1 ENHRY and CDR2 SYGVKD come from the germline V gene. V was trimmed by 10 bases and J by 7 bases, leaving 14 bases between them. CDR3 length: 12 residues. The CDR3 region is CATSLGANEQFF. The CDR3 DNA reads as TGTGCCACCTCACTTGGGGCGAATGAGCAGTTCTTC.

The chain is built from TRBV4-2 and TRBJ2-5; D possibly matches TRBD1 or TRBD2 (5 bases each). The CDR3 length is 14 residues. Trimming pared 1 base from V and 3 bases from J, leaving 9 bases between. CDR1 is LGHNA and CDR2 is YNFKEQ in the germline V gene. This CDR3 reads CASSQGGLKETQYF. Written as DNA, the CDR3 is TGTGCCAGCAGCCAAGGGGGGTTGAAAGAGACCCAGTACTTC.

This clonotype has a count of ten or more. The V call is TRBV6-6, the J call TRBJ1-1; D not certain. Germline lookup yields CDR1 MNHNY and CDR2 SVGAGI (reference sequence). V lost 5 bases to trimming and J lost 3 bases, with 10 bases between them. This CDR3 contains 13 residues. This CDR3 is CASSGGRDTEAFF. CDR3 bases: TGTGCCAGCAGTGGTGGGCGGGACACTGAAGCTTTCTTT.

The chain links TRBV4-1 to TRBJ1-1; 9 nucleotides agree with TRBD1. J lost 4 bases, V lost 0 bases, and 12 bases had no gene match. Germline lookup yields CDR1 MGHRA and CDR2 YSYEKL. This CDR3 is built from 18 residues. CDR3 coding DNA: TGCGCCAGCAGCCAAGAGGGACAGGGTAGCTCCTTCGGCACTGAAGCTTTCTTT. Translated, it gives CASSQEGQGSSFGTEAFF.

This clonotype was seen ten or more times. The V call is TRBV27, the J call TRBJ2-7; 7 bases match TRBD2. The V segment lost 2 bases and the J segment 5 bases; nucleotides outside the gene matches: 6. CDR3 length equals 14 residues. Germline V lookup: CDR1 MNHEY, CDR2 SMNVEV (reference sequence). In DNA form, the CDR3 reads TGTGCCAGCAGTTTAGGGACTACCTGGCACGAGCAGTACTTC. This sequence encodes CASSLGTTWHEQYF.

The rearrangement joins TRBV20-1 to TRBJ2-5; 16 nucleotides align to TRBD2. After removal of 4 bases from V and 5 bases from J, the junction contained 10 bases not matched to a gene. This CDR3 spans 17 amino acids. The germline gives CDR1 DFQATT, CDR2 SNEGSKA (reference sequence). In nucleotides, the CDR3 is TGCAGTGCTATAACGGGACTAGCGGGAGGGCCGGTGGAGACCCAGTACTTC. Translated: CSAITGLAGGPVETQYF.

In this sample, this clonotype turned up a few times. CDR3 in amino acids: CASSPTPLAGVNEQFF. Here the CDR3 DNA reads TGTGCCAGCAGCCCTACCCCGCTAGCGGGAGTAAATGAGCAGTTCTTC. The chain recombines TRBV5-6 with TRBJ2-1; TRBD2 matches 10 bases. This CDR3 has 16 residues. Looked up from germline, CDR1 is SGHDT and CDR2 is YYEEEE. The V segment lost 4 bases and the J segment 7 bases; nucleotides outside the gene matches: 11.

This chain joins TRBV7-2 and TRBJ2-7; D not resolved. The V gene's germline CDR1 is SGHTA and CDR2 FQGNSA. Between the trimmed V and J ends, which lost 5 bases and 4 bases, there was a span of 12 bases. The length of the CDR3 is 13 residues. Here the CDR3 DNA reads TGTGCCAGCAGCCCCACAGTTTCTTACGAGCAGTACTTC. Its protein is CASSPTVSYEQYF.

The chain joins TRBV19 to TRBJ2-2; 7 bases are shared with TRBD1. The trim removed 6 bases at V and 2 bases at J, leaving 9 bases unmatched. Germline loops: CDR1 LNHDA, CDR2 SQIVND (reference sequence). The CDR3 sequence is 16 residues long. DNA of the CDR3: TGTGCCAGTAGGGCCCGGGACAGCGAAAACACCGGGGAGCTGTTTTTT. This encodes CASRARDSENTGELFF.

The V and J genes are TRBV12-3 or TRBV12-4 and TRBJ1-2, with D unclear. V lost 2 bases and J lost 5, with 15 bases in between. The CDR3 sequence is 15 residues long. The CDR3 reads CASSLRATPGYGYTF. Here the CDR3 DNA reads TGTGCCAGCAGTTTAAGGGCAACTCCTGGTTATGGCTACACCTTC.